This T cell receptor beta chain is from a study of blood T cells in healthy people across ages. Primed by a sample-barcoded 5' primer and a J-beta primer mix, a second PCR proceeded for 7 to 11 cycles. Every sample gave at least 3 million paired-end reads containing CDR3. One entry per CDR3 protein, called by TCRdb with MiXCR from the 5' RACE reads. The repertoire has about 1,500,000 distinct CDR3 sequences, about 30% of them found once; the top ten carry less than 9.5%. This clonotype has just a few counts. The antigen is unknown. Study findings and constraints: PBMCs left unsorted prevented a conclusive naive versus antigen-experienced comparison. While age rose, TCR beta diversity per million T cells dropped in a roughly linear way. It was the long-lived donors that had more naive CD4+ cells and higher diversity than aged donors.

The CDR3 sequence is 16 residues long. The germline gives CDR1 SGDLS, CDR2 YYNGEE. V lost 0 bases and J lost 2, with 12 bases in between. The sequenced sample was blood. The chain carries TRBV9 and TRBJ2-1; perhaps D is TRBD1 or TRBD2 (5 bases each). The receptor comes from a woman aged 25 to 45 in good health. Written as DNA, the CDR3 is TGTGCCAGCAGCGTAGTGGACGGGGCGGCCTACAATGAGCAGTTCTTC. This encodes CASSVVDGAAYNEQFF.